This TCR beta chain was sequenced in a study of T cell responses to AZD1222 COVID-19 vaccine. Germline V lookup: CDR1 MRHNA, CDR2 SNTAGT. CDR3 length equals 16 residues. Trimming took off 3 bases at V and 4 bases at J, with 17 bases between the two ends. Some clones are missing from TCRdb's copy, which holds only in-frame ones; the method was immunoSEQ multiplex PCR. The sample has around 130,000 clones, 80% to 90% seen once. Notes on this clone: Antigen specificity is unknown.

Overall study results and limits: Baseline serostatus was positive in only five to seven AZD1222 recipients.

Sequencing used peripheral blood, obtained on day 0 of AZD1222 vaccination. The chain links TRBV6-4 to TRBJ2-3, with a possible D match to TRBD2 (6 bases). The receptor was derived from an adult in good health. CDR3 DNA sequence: TGTGCCAGCAGTGAAAACGGAGCGGGCGGGGCAGATACGCAGTATTTT. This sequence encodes CASSENGAGGADTQYF.